This T cell receptor (beta chain) derives from a study of blood T cell repertoires in COVID-19. Study overall: Spain, Italy and the United States supplied samples that represented acute and convalescent COVID-19. The cDNA or gDNA used as material had been derived from T cells, B-cell-depleted T cells, or PBMCs.

During active infection, Seattle patients enrolled and were then monitored through disease. TCRdb's table, derived via immunoSEQ multiplex PCR, lists solely in-frame clones and lacks some. Of 95,000 to 100,000 clones in the sample, 70% to 90% are singletons; the top ten hold around 4.3%. Per the germline V gene, CDR1 is MDHEN and CDR2 is SYDVKM. The CDR3 runs 15 residues. Trimming pared 6 bases from V and 4 bases from J, leaving 18 bases between. The chain uses TRBV28 and TRBJ2-5; possibly TRBD2 for D (7 bases). This clonotype was sampled from a human donor with COVID-19, enrolled during active disease. The donor label of this sample is uncertain. The sequenced sample was peripheral blood. The CDR3 region has the DNA TGTGCCAGCAGCTCCATTGGGGGGGGCAGAGAGACCCAGTACTTC. It yields the protein CASSSIGGGRETQYF.